This T cell receptor beta chain was identified during a study of Ad26.COV2.S vaccination and SARS-CoV-2 variants. In the study overall: Participants got Ad26.COV2.S intramuscularly, once or twice 56 days apart. Study findings and constraints: Reported post-vaccination CD8+ and CD4+ T cell responses to spike showed substantial breadth.

Here immunoSEQ multiplex PCR was the method, and the copy in TCRdb shows in-frame clones only, minus some. The sample lists some 640,000 clones; around 92% were seen once. Germline values: CDR1 SGHKS, CDR2 YYEKEE (reference sequence). Trimming cost V 0 bases and J 11 bases, with 15 bases left between them. The CDR3 is made up of 15 amino acids. The sample holds a few counts of this clone. Its matching antigen is unknown. Treatment reported: about 20 received Ad26.COV2.S at low or high dose, single or two shots; several received placebo; per-sample allocation not given. At day 63 after the first vaccine or placebo injection, samples were drawn. The study used a vaccine consisting of an Ad26 vector that expressed Wuhan-strain SARS-CoV-2 spike.

J is TRBJ1-6 and V is TRBV5-5; D unresolved. The sequencing here drew on peripheral blood, taken in a trial of Ad26.COV2.S vaccine versus placebo. This receptor was obtained from a person between 18 and 60 years old who received the Ad26.COV2.S COVID-19 vaccine or a placebo. CDR3 region: CASSLETIAYAPLHF. As DNA, the CDR3 is TGTGCCAGCAGCTTGGAGACAATCGCCTACGCACCCCTCCACTTT. Variable domain in full (rest from reference TRBV5-5 and TRBJ1-6): DAGVTQSPTHLIKTRGQQVTLRCSPISGHKSVSWYQQVLGQGPQFIFQYYEKEERGRGNFPDRFSARQFPNYSSELNVNALLLGDSALYLCASSLETIAYAPLHFGNGTRLTVT.